This T cell receptor (beta chain) was profiled in a study of T-cell memory formation after mild COVID-19. Across the study: The two donors had largely donor-specific TCR clusters.

The J segment lost 5 bases and the V segment lost 4 bases, leaving 9 bases of the junction unmatched. Germline CDR1 is SGHTA and CDR2 is FQGTGA. The CDR3 has 16 residues. Findings of the study overall: Within pre-infection memory, some responding clones were found, suggesting cross-reactive memory joined. CM and EM subsets held most contracting CD4+ clones; EMRA held CD8+ ones.

TCRdb reanalysed the 5' RACE reads using MiXCR and keeps one entry per CDR3 protein. This table has about 200,000 distinct CDR3 sequences, around 17% appearing once. This clonotype was recorded a few times. Its antigen is not identified. V and J are TRBV7-3 and TRBJ2-5, with 11 positions matching TRBD2. Material: PBMCs or a T cell subset sorted from them (not recorded which). The origin of this receptor is an adult woman who had mild COVID-19 (a few samples of this study predate the infection). Cell type and time point are not known. The CDR3 sequence: CASSSDLAGGVETQYF. CDR3 in DNA: TGTGCCAGCAGCTCCGATCTAGCGGGAGGAGTCGAGACCCAGTACTTC.